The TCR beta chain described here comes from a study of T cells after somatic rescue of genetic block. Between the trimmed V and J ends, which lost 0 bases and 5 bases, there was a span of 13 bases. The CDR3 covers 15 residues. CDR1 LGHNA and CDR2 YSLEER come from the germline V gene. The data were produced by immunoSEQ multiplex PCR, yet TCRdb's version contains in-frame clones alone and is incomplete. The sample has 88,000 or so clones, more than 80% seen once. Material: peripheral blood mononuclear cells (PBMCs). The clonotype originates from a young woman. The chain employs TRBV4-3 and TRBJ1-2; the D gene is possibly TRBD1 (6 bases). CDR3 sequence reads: CASSQEGRGNYGYTF. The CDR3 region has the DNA TGCGCCAGCAGCCAAGAGGGCAGGGGTAATTATGGCTACACCTTC.